A single TCR beta chain is shown here with its context. Its antigen remains unidentified. All of the isolated RNA was reverse transcribed, so expressed TCRB transcripts were sequenced. Only in-frame clones appear in the TCRdb table, and some are missing; sequencing was by immunoSEQ multiplex PCR. This sample has fewer than 500,000 clones, with about 15% found just once. This sample is drawn from a study of beta chain features in type 1 diabetes. CDR1 is SGDLS, CDR2 YYNGEE, per germline. The CDR3 totals 15 residues. The J segment lost 6 bases and the V segment lost 3 bases, leaving 7 bases of the junction unmatched. Study-level findings and limits: Type 1 diabetes patients had VDJ junctions that carried fewer insertions and more deletions. Among all four CD4+ subsets, Type 1 diabetes patients had TCRB CDR3s that were moderately but significantly shorter.

The chain joins TRBV9 to TRBJ2-1, with 9 bases lining up with TRBD2. This TCR was sampled from a man aged 30 to 39 in good health. Sequencing used naive CD4+ T cells from blood. The CDR3 region has the DNA TGTGCCAGCAGCGGAACTAGCGGGCGATCCAATGAGCAGTTCTTC. Its protein is CASSGTSGRSNEQFF.